This T cell receptor (beta chain) was captured by sequencing in a study of fetal regulatory T cell absence and autoimmunity. Overall study results and limits: Pancreas TCRs were oligoclonally enriched versus cord blood, some clones over 80-fold. In IPEX, the enrichment was taken to support antigen-driven autoimmunity before birth. Cord blood and pancreas showed broadly similar TRB gene family usage.

This was a survey-level run. TCRdb keeps only in-frame clones here, not all; method: immunoSEQ multiplex PCR. This repertoire shows about 95,000 clones, 60% to 80% found once; its top ten account for roughly 2%. About this clone: Antigen specificity is unknown. The junction departs from germline at one end; a sequencing error may be responsible.

Specimen: pancreas tissue. The source is a male donor with IPEX syndrome.

CDR3 DNA sequence: TGTGCCACCAACAGAGATCCTCAAATTAATCAGCCCCAGCATTTT. This translates into CATNRDPQINQPQHF. This rearrangement joins TRBV15 to TRBJ1-5, with unresolved D. Germline CDR1 LNHNV, CDR2 YYDKDF (reference sequence). The CDR3 length is 15 residues.